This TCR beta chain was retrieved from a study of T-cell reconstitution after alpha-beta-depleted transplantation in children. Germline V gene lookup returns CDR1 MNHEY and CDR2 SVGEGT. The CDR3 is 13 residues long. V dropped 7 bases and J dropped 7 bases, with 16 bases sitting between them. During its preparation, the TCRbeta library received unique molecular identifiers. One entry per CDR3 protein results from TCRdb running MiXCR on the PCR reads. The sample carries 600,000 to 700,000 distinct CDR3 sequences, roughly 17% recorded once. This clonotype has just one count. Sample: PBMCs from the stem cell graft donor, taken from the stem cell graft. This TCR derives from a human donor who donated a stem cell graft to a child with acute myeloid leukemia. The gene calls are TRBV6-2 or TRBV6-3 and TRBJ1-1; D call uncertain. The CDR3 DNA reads TGTGCCAGCACCTCAGACATGCCGAATGAAGCTTTCTTT. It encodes CASTSDMPNEAFF.